The clone carrying this TCR beta chain was found a few times. The V gene lost 4 bases and the J gene lost 2 bases, with 8 bases spanning the gap. The CDR3 is 12 amino acids. Germline values: CDR1 SQVTM, CDR2 ANQGSEA. The sample is drawn from a study of human T cells and chemical hapten exposure. Time point specified: patch test 1, 2 weeks after DPC sensitization. Sample treatment: therapeutic diphenylcyclopropenone sensitization with weekly scalp DPC. Each CDR3 protein is one row after TCRdb ran MiXCR on the RACE reads. The sample lists 120,000 or so distinct CDR3 sequences; roughly an eighth were seen once.

The source of this sequence is a man younger than 35 with alopecia areata. Some clones in this sample may be carry-over from other donors' samples. J is TRBJ1-2 and V is TRBV29-1, with D uncertain. The sequences come from whole blood, collected in connection with sensitization to the hapten diphenylcyclopropenone (DPC). The CDR3 protein is CSVVLENYGYTF. CDR3 in DNA: TGCAGCGTTGTTTTGGAAAACTATGGCTACACCTTC.